These T cell receptor beta chains were read from a single sample in a study of identifying expanded T cells in peripheral blood. The assay was immunoSEQ multiplex PCR, and TCRdb's table has in-frame clones only and misses some. The table includes roughly 81,000 clones, about four fifths detected once. Sequenced: blood. The origin of the receptors is a person aged 18 to 75 in good health. The CDR3 runs from the conserved cysteine through the conserved F or W. Fields, in order: V gene, J gene, CDR3 protein.

v_gene: TRBV2; j_gene: TRBJ1-1; CDR3aa: CASSEGTDLNTEAFF
v_gene: TRBV6-5; j_gene: TRBJ2-7; CDR3aa: CASSYAARGSYEQYF
v_gene: TRBV27; j_gene: TRBJ2-7; CDR3aa: CASSLSRVGEQYF
v_gene: TRBV28; j_gene: TRBJ1-2; CDR3aa: CASSSPGATTNYGYTF
v_gene: TRBV28; j_gene: TRBJ2-7; CDR3aa: CASSQPGRESYEQYF
v_gene: TRBV7-2; j_gene: TRBJ2-7; CDR3aa: CASSSGLATYEQYF
v_gene: TRBV4-1; j_gene: TRBJ2-1; CDR3aa: CASSQANGISSYNEQFF
v_gene: TRBV18; j_gene: TRBJ1-1; CDR3aa: CASSPRDRGTEAFF
v_gene: TRBV5-1; j_gene: TRBJ2-7; CDR3aa: CASSPLGQGSYEQYF
v_gene: TRBV7-2; j_gene: TRBJ2-7; CDR3aa: CASSPGTAREQYF
v_gene: TRBV19; j_gene: TRBJ2-1; CDR3aa: CASSTVHEQFF
v_gene: TRBV7-9; j_gene: TRBJ2-1; CDR3aa: CASSLSLGNEQFF
v_gene: TRBV30; j_gene: TRBJ1-4; CDR3aa: CAWSLDTGGKGEKLFF
v_gene: TRBV7-6; j_gene: TRBJ2-4; CDR3aa: CASSDGTSESKNIQYF
v_gene: TRBV7-2; j_gene: TRBJ1-2; CDR3aa: CASSPDPRESYGYTF
v_gene: TRBV5-1; j_gene: TRBJ2-5; CDR3aa: CASSTGQGKTSQYF
v_gene: TRBV27; j_gene: TRBJ2-1; CDR3aa: CASRSQTYNEQFF
v_gene: TRBV18; j_gene: TRBJ2-7; CDR3aa: CASSGLGQGRYEQYF
v_gene: TRBV15; j_gene: TRBJ2-7; CDR3aa: CATSRDLPGQGAYEQYF
v_gene: TRBV18; j_gene: TRBJ1-3; CDR3aa: CASSEQGSVGNTIYF
v_gene: TRBV27; j_gene: TRBJ2-5; CDR3aa: CASSLFAGWRETQYF
v_gene: TRBV19; j_gene: TRBJ1-1; CDR3aa: CASTVDRGGLNTEAFF
v_gene: TRBV9; j_gene: TRBJ2-1; CDR3aa: CASSSRLAGLGDEQFF
v_gene: TRBV10-3; j_gene: TRBJ2-7; CDR3aa: CATSPSYEQYF
v_gene: TRBV19; j_gene: TRBJ2-1; CDR3aa: CASNRGATSGRASNEQFF
v_gene: TRBV7-9; j_gene: TRBJ1-2; CDR3aa: CASRLLGTGYGYTF
v_gene: TRBV6-5; j_gene: TRBJ2-1; CDR3aa: CASSRGSYNEQFF
v_gene: TRBV19; j_gene: TRBJ2-5; CDR3aa: CASSISGLQETQYF
v_gene: TRBV5-4; j_gene: TRBJ2-2; CDR3aa: CASRTFGSAGELFF
v_gene: TRBV29-1; j_gene: TRBJ2-2; CDR3aa: CSVESGTGGTGELFF
v_gene: TRBV7-2; j_gene: TRBJ2-7; CDR3aa: CASSLGTGHPYEQYF
v_gene: TRBV4-1; j_gene: TRBJ2-3; CDR3aa: CASSQVVLAGEGSTDTQYF